These T cell receptor beta chains were read from a single sample in a study of blood T cells in healthy people across ages. TCRdb independently ran MiXCR on the 5' RACE reads; one entry per CDR3 protein. This sample yields 1.8 million or so distinct CDR3 sequences, of which 30% to 40% are seen a single time; more than 20% belongs to the top ten. What was sequenced was blood. The receptor set was obtained from a human donor in good health. CDR3s include the opening cysteine and the closing phenylalanine or tryptophan. A D gene is named only where the DNA matches it firmly. Rows may omit the clone size; those that give it use once, few, many or a size class.

v_gene,d_gene,j_gene,abundance,CDR3aa,CDR3nt
TRBV5-1,NA,TRBJ2-7,NA,CASSPQAGDFSYEQYF,TGCGCCAGCAGCCCTCAGGCAGGCGATTTCTCCTACGAGCAGTACTTC
TRBV4-2,NA,TRBJ2-1,NA,CASSQDRWGRSYNEQFF,TGTGCCAGCAGCCAAGATAGATGGGGCCGAAGTTACAATGAGCAGTTCTTC
TRBV20-1,NA,TRBJ2-7,few,CSARTPDRTAHYEEQYF,TGCAGTGCTAGGACGCCGGATAGGACAGCCCATTATGAGGAGCAGTACTTC
TRBV7-2,NA,TRBJ1-5,NA,CASSSVVSNQPQHF,TGTGCCAGCAGCTCTGTTGTAAGCAATCAGCCCCAGCATTTT
TRBV6-5,TRBD1,TRBJ1-6,NA,CASSRDSRNSPLHF,TGTGCCAGCAGTCGGGACAGTAGGAATTCACCCCTCCACTTT
TRBV6-5,NA,TRBJ2-5,NA,CATRESSGQGLETQYF,TGTGCCACTCGGGAGAGTAGCGGACAAGGTTTGGAGACCCAGTACTTC
TRBV29-1,NA,TRBJ1-1,once,CSVRSWGEAFF,TGCAGCGTCCGAAGTTGGGGAGAAGCTTTCTTT
TRBV9,NA,TRBJ2-1,NA,CASSAHSTASSYNEQFF,TGTGCCAGCAGCGCCCACTCGACAGCGAGCTCCTACAATGAGCAGTTCTTC
TRBV12-3/TRBV12-4,TRBD2,TRBJ2-7,NA,CASSLGGSGGEEQYF,TGTGCCAGCAGTTTAGGGGGGAGCGGGGGGGAAGAGCAGTACTTC
TRBV7-9,NA,TRBJ2-1,NA,CVSSPKDPPAYNEQFF,TGTGTCAGCAGCCCTAAGGACCCTCCTGCCTACAATGAGCAGTTCTTC
TRBV15,TRBD1,TRBJ1-1,NA,CATSRESGQGEAFF,TGTGCCACCAGCAGAGAGTCTGGACAGGGGGAAGCTTTCTTT
TRBV28,NA,TRBJ1-1,NA,CASSPLRWGADTEAFF,TGTGCCAGCAGTCCCCTTCGGTGGGGGGCGGACACTGAAGCTTTCTTT
TRBV5-5,NA,TRBJ2-1,NA,CASSLVSAEQDF,TGTGCCAGCAGCTTGGTGTCGGCCGAGCAGGACTTC
TRBV20-1,NA,TRBJ1-1,NA,CSARIMRSTEAFF,TGCAGTGCTAGAATCATGAGGAGCACTGAAGCTTTCTTT
TRBV20-1,NA,TRBJ2-7,NA,CSAPKSGTGEQYF,TGCAGTGCCCCCAAATCAGGGACCGGCGAGCAGTACTTC
TRBV7-3,TRBD2,TRBJ2-3,few,CASAASGGADTQYF,TGTGCCAGCGCCGCTAGCGGGGGGGCGGATACGCAGTATTTT
TRBV7-3,NA,TRBJ2-3,NA,CASSALASDTQYF,TGTGCCAGCAGTGCGCTAGCTTCAGATACGCAGTATTTT
TRBV7-2,NA,TRBJ2-3,NA,CASSLGGGLRTDTQYF,TGTGCCAGCAGCTTAGGGGGGGGCCTCCGCACAGATACGCAGTATTTT
TRBV4-1,TRBD2,TRBJ2-1,NA,CASSLLAGGRSNEQFF,TGCGCCAGCAGCCTCTTAGCGGGGGGTAGGTCCAATGAGCAGTTCTTC
TRBV20-1,TRBD2,TRBJ2-5,once,CSVTTSGGETQYF,TGCAGTGTTACGACTAGCGGGGGGGAGACCCAGTACTTC
TRBV20-1,NA,TRBJ2-5,few,CSARRQSSLGEQYF,TGCAGTGCTAGACGACAGTCCAGCTTGGGGGAGCAGTACTTC
TRBV20-1,NA,TRBJ2-3,NA,CSAPEGVLVDTQYF,TGCAGTGCTCCGGAGGGGGTTCTGGTGGATACGCAGTATTTT
TRBV7-2,TRBD1,TRBJ1-4,NA,CATRTGPNEKLFF,TGTGCCACCCGGACAGGTCCAAATGAAAAACTGTTTTTT
TRBV11-2,TRBD2,TRBJ2-1,NA,CASSKTSGAHNEQFF,TGTGCCAGCAGCAAGACTAGCGGGGCTCACAATGAGCAGTTCTTC
TRBV4-1,TRBD2,TRBJ2-1,NA,CASSQDRGGPTDEQFF,TGCGCCAGCAGCCAAGATCGCGGGGGGCCAACTGATGAGCAGTTCTTC
TRBV29-1,NA,TRBJ2-5,many,CSVERVVGETQYF,TGCAGCGTTGAAAGGGTTGTTGGGGAGACCCAGTACTTC
TRBV29-1,NA,TRBJ2-7,many,CSVEDLLTEQYF,TGCAGCGTTGAAGATTTACTTACCGAGCAGTACTTC
TRBV28,NA,TRBJ1-1,few,CASSLWQAEGTEAFF,TGTGCCAGCAGTTTATGGCAGGCAGAGGGCACTGAAGCTTTCTTT
TRBV20-1,TRBD2,TRBJ2-7,few,CSAGHGTTQAEQYF,TGCAGTGCAGGCCACGGGACTACCCAAGCCGAGCAGTACTTC
TRBV20-1,NA,TRBJ1-1,NA,CSARGGLSEAFF,TGCAGTGCTAGGGGAGGACTTTCTGAAGCTTTCTTT
TRBV7-3,NA,TRBJ1-4,few,CASSLNFGEKLFF,TGTGCCAGCAGCTTAAATTTTGGGGAAAAACTGTTTTTT
TRBV12-3/TRBV12-4,TRBD1,TRBJ1-2,few,CASSPTGPGGYGYTF,TGTGCCAGCAGCCCCACCGGACCAGGGGGCTATGGCTACACCTTC
TRBV5-1,NA,TRBJ1-2,NA,CASSLRGLESYTF,TGCGCCAGCAGCTTGCGGGGACTCGAAAGCTACACCTTC
TRBV10-3,NA,TRBJ2-7,NA,CAISESMGGNAYEQYF,TGTGCCATCAGTGAGTCGATGGGTGGTAACGCCTACGAGCAGTACTTC
TRBV6-5,NA,TRBJ2-2,NA,CACSGDLTGELFF,TGTGCCTGCTCAGGGGACCTCACCGGGGAGCTGTTTTTT
TRBV20-1,NA,TRBJ2-5,NA,CSASLGLLGLAQYF,TGCAGTGCTAGTTTAGGGCTACTCGGGTTGGCCCAGTACTTC
TRBV9,TRBD2,TRBJ2-7,many,CASSPWGGQSYEQYF,TGTGCCAGCAGCCCCTGGGGGGGTCAATCCTACGAGCAGTACTTC
TRBV7-2,TRBD1,TRBJ1-2,once,CASSLADRDVYGYTF,TGTGCCAGCAGCTTAGCCGACAGGGATGTCTATGGCTACACCTTC
TRBV4-3,TRBD1,TRBJ1-2,few,CASSQGTGGLYGYTF,TGCGCCAGCAGCCAAGGTACAGGGGGACTTTATGGCTACACCTTC
TRBV24-1,NA,TRBJ1-5,NA,CATSGDGGHQPQHF,TGTGCCACCAGTGGGGACGGGGGCCATCAGCCCCAGCATTTT
TRBV7-2,TRBD1,TRBJ1-5,few,CASSIGQVGGPQHF,TGTGCCAGCAGCATCGGACAGGTCGGGGGGCCCCAGCATTTT
TRBV7-2,TRBD1,TRBJ1-1,few,CASSFKTGRLNTEAFF,TGTGCCAGCAGCTTTAAGACAGGGAGACTGAACACTGAAGCTTTCTTT
TRBV7-9,NA,TRBJ1-6,NA,CASAGQYNSPLHF,TGTGCCAGCGCAGGGCAGTATAATTCACCCCTCCACTTT
TRBV10-3,NA,TRBJ2-7,NA,CAISDPGDSYEQYF,TGTGCCATCAGTGACCCTGGGGACTCTTACGAGCAGTACTTC
TRBV30,NA,TRBJ2-4,few,CAWEPDLGHIQYF,TGTGCCTGGGAGCCGGATCTAGGTCACATTCAGTACTTC
TRBV2,NA,TRBJ1-2,few,CASSEATKGTKYGYTF,TGTGCCAGCAGTGAAGCGACAAAGGGGACAAAATATGGCTACACCTTC
TRBV5-6,NA,TRBJ1-2,once,CASSLEEWPRSLRGYTF,TGTGCCAGCAGCTTGGAAGAGTGGCCCAGGTCTCTACGGGGCTACACCTTC
TRBV12-3/TRBV12-4,NA,TRBJ2-5,many,CASSPLTPPTSQYF,TGTGCCAGCAGCCCCCTTACCCCCCCCACATCACAGTACTTC